The present T cell receptor (beta chain) was sequenced within a study of cytomegalovirus exposure and HLA in healthy donors (dated by TCRdb to about 2017). About the investigation overall: An earlier analysis of approximately 640 of the donors reported roughly 300 Gb of sequence data and 100 million to 140 million unique TCR beta sequences from some 180 million T cells. An early release covering roughly 600 HLA-typed donors comprised about 320 gigabases of sequencing data and around 80 million unique TCR sequences. Of the roughly 410 genotyped donors, 75% to 85% were placed in the genetic ancestry cluster associated with self-reported Caucasian donors. The aim of the study was to test whether cataloging public T cell receptors could identify signatures of past pathogen exposure. Using immunosequencing, the study profiled T cell repertoires from 666 subjects and related those repertoires to cytomegalovirus serostatus. A separate validation cohort of 100 to 150 different subjects was used in addition to the approximately 640-subject first cohort. To predict cytomegalovirus infection status, the study brought together high-throughput TCR immunosequencing, statistical association of individual TCRs with disease status, and machine learning. In a later analysis, previously published TCR beta repertoires from 550 to 700 donors were re-analyzed and high-resolution HLA genotyping was added so that TCR occurrence patterns could be studied. The later analysis used no new phenotypic data to find candidate immune exposures, relying instead on TCR beta sequences and their occurrence across donors. To decide whether each TCR beta V gene segment behaved as functional or pseudogenic, an earlier analysis of over 500 of the donors relied on high-throughput TCR beta sequencing. Donor age, sex, ethnicity and CMV serostatus were compiled together with the repertoire data. A later genetic analysis used genome-wide SNP genotypes for about three fifths of the 666 donors, treating that subset as a discovery cohort. Every discovery cohort repertoire had been produced on one sequencing platform. HLA typing covered class I and class II loci at four-digit resolution. Typing coverage varied by locus: about 620-640 donors for A, B, C, DRB1 and DQB1; around 560 for DQA1; about 590 for DPA1; approximately 470 for DPB1. Because of strong linkage in the cohort, roughly five DR-DQ haplotypes were treated as single units for association and clustering. Across around 400 genotyped donors of the cohort, an average of roughly 230,000 unique TCR beta nucleotide sequences per donor were sequenced, and roughly 18% of those sequences were non-productive.

The library was built by means of the immunoSEQ multiplex PCR assay. The multiplex PCR relied on a mix of 60 forward primers for TCR Vbeta segments and 13 reverse primers for TCR Jbeta segments. The CDR3 region of rearranged TCR beta genes was amplified from genomic DNA with a multiplex PCR assay. The Illumina HiSeq System was used to sequence the amplified TCR beta libraries as 87-base-pair reads. The published analysis was carried out like this. Across the roughly 600 repertoires, a later analysis counted approximately 75 million unique TCR beta chains, some 11 million of which were shared by at least two donors. Raw reads were error-corrected and collapsed into unique sequences by a nearest-neighbor algorithm in which closely related sequences were merged to remove PCR and sequencing errors. V, D and J gene segments were assigned by aligning CDR3 sequences to IMGT reference sequences. For a sequence to be retained, a match of at least six nucleotides to both a V gene segment and a J gene segment was required. Rearrangements were called productive when the CDR3 lacked stop codons and stayed in frame with V and J; all others were non-productive. Following IMGT convention, CDR3 was defined as the stretch from the second conserved V-encoded cysteine up to the conserved J-encoded phenylalanine. The earlier analysis of about 610 of the donors excluded sequences that lacked an unambiguous match to a single V gene segment. In an earlier analysis of 587 of the donors, V segments were called functional above 56.7% productive rearrangements and were called segregating when the between-donor standard deviation exceeded 5%. A statistical classification framework was developed to diagnose cytomegalovirus status using the catalog of TCR beta chain sequences. In a later analysis, V and J genes were assigned by comparing TCR nucleotide sequences against IMGT/GENE-DB human TR gene sequences. A later analysis assigned CDR3 sequences and most-parsimonious VDJ recombination scenarios with the TCRdist pipeline. In a later analysis, each TCR beta chain was defined by its CDR3 amino acid sequence together with its V-gene family, and reads without a unique V-gene family were excluded. In a later analysis, 500 to 700 highly shared, low-generation-probability nucleotide sequences were removed to address suspected cross-contamination and a sequencing artifact. A later analysis calculated a clonal expansion index for each public chain from normalized within-repertoire ranks of inferred template counts. In a later analysis, generation probabilities were computed using a VDJ recombination model fitted to out-of-frame rearrangements, and the results were checked against IGoR. Hypergeometric tests were used in a later analysis to score TCR-TCR, TCR-HLA and TCR-CMV co-occurrence, with a repertoire-size bias correction applied to the TCR pairs. False discovery rates were estimated in a later analysis by permuting HLA or CMV assignments 20 times. In a later analysis, co-occurring TCRs were grouped with DBSCAN, and TCRdist sequence similarity was added when clustering was performed within HLA-allele-positive subsets. Repertoires with fewer than 30,000 or more than 120,000 public chains were left out of co-occurrence clustering, as were about five repertoires with anomalous nucleotide sharing. The table was pulled from immuneACCESS by TCRdb, which kept in-frame rearrangements only. Such tables lose some clones; where checked, under half of the loss comes from unresolved V genes, and the rest has no known cause. V and J calls and clone size are as listed in that table; D and trimming were resolved from the DNA. The sample records 120,000 or so clones, 15% of which are singletons. About 1.9% of the sample is held by the ten biggest clonotypes.

Overall study outcomes, separate from this receptor: While some public TCRs were present in many individuals, most TCR sequences turned up only very rarely across donors. A cluster of highly shared sequence variants was judged likely to be a technical artifact of the sequencing pipeline. Strong co-occurrence of HLA alleles, especially DR and DQ, made assigning TCR associations to individual alleles difficult. An earlier analysis of approximately 530 of the donors showed that most TCR beta V segments appeared in productive rearrangements either about 87% or about 30% of the time, which broadly matched IMGT annotations. Because HLA typing was missing for some donors at each locus, association tests included only the typed subset. Because counts were too low, around 18 rarely observed V segments, including chromosome 9 orphons, were left out of the earlier analysis of a few hundred of the donors. A few of the identified cytomegalovirus-associated TCR beta chains were confirmed in vitro to be specific for cytomegalovirus antigens. At a false discovery rate of 0.05, a later analysis linked some 18,000 TCR beta sequences to specific HLA alleles. V-gene and J-gene trimming of TCR beta chains was associated with a missense DCLRE1C variant in a later genetic analysis, and the association was replicated in an independent cohort. Immune exposure information for the cohort was limited to CMV serostatus. Compared with equally common non-associated chains, HLA-associated TCR beta chains in a later analysis were more clonally expanded and had lower generation probabilities. A later analysis found that TCR association rates varied across HLA loci, with DRB1 alleles showing the most associated TCRs and HLA-C alleles the fewest. Linkage disequilibrium might explain the correlated functional status among segregating V segments, but an unknown experimental factor could not be ruled out. A further reported finding was that TCR beta sequences accurately predicted the HLA-A and HLA-B alleles for most subjects in the first cohort. The authors suggested that the approach could potentially be generalized to other disease states and immunological phenotypes. The study gave a list of 150 to 200 TCR beta chains associated with cytomegalovirus. This cohort had only TCR beta chains sequenced, and the lack of alpha or paired-chain data limited which features could be detected. In a later genetic analysis, fewer N-insertions in productive TCRs were reported among donors in an Asian-associated ancestry cluster than the roughly 640-donor mean. Presence/absence analyses assumed roughly uniform sequencing depth across donors, an assumption that may not hold. According to a later analysis, most CMV-associated TCR beta chains appeared to be HLA-restricted, and the HLA associations seemed to be driven largely by CMV exposure. The classifier was reported to diagnose cytomegalovirus status with high specificity and sensitivity in both the original and validation cohorts. A later analysis reported that several top co-occurrence clusters appeared linked to parvovirus B19, influenza, CMV and Epstein-Barr virus.

In total, fewer than 750 healthy bone marrow donors made up the cohort. At the time of sampling, all cohort members were nominally healthy, though unrecorded immune exposures were likely present. The donor was CMV seronegative and was included in the group of approximately 350 seronegative cohort members. A peripheral blood sample was provided by each donor, and peripheral blood mononuclear cells were used for TCR beta sequencing. Genomic DNA was extracted from the blood cell samples with the Qiagen DNeasy Blood Extraction Kit. Comments on this clone: This clone's antigen is unknown. Base qualities are missing; no much larger clone stands one base away.

The sequencing sample was made of PBMCs. The source of this sequence is a woman in her late teens or twenties in good health and CMV-seronegative.

The sequenced DNA is TGTGCCAGCAGCTTAGAGAGGTGGAACACTGAAGCTTTCTTT. It codes for CASSLERWNTEAFF. This sequence uses TRBV11-2 and TRBJ1-1, with no confidently assigned D gene. Based on the germline V gene, the CDR1 and CDR2 sequences are SGHAT and FQNNGV. The V end loses 0 bases and the J end loses 1 base, and a stretch of 6 bases separates them. Including cysteine and phenylalanine, the CDR3 has 14 amino acids. Just CDR3 DNA is preserved here, 42 bases in frame from base 1. Reference TRBV11-2 and TRBJ1-1 proteins supply the regions before and after the CDR3; the full variable domain is: EAGVAQSPRYKIIEKRQSVAFWCNPISGHATLYWYQQILGQGPKLLIQFQNNGVVDDSQLPKDRFSAERLKGVDSTLKIQPAKLEDSAVYLCASSLERWNTEAFFGQGTRLTVV.